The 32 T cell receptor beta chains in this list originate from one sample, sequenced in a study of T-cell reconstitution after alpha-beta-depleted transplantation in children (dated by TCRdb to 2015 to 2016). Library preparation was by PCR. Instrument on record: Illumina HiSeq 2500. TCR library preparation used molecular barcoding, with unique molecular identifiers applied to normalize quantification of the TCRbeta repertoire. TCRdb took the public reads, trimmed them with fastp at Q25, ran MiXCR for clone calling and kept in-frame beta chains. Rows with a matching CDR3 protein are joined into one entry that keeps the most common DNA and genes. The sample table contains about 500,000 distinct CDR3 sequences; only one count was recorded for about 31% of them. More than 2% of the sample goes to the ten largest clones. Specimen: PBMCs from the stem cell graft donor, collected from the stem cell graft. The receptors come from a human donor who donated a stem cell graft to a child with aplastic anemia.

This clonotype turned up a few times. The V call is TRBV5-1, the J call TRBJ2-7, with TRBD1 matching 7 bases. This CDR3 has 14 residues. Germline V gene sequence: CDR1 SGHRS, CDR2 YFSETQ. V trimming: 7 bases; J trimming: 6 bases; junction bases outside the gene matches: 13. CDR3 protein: CASRISQGETEQYF. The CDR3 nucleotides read TGCGCCAGCCGTATCAGTCAGGGGGAAACCGAGCAGTACTTC.

CDR3 nucleotide sequence: TGTGCCAGCAGTGACGCGAACACCGGGGAGCTGTTTTTT. It encodes CASSDANTGELFF. The V call is TRBV6-4, the J call TRBJ2-2; D uncertain. Germline CDR1 reads MRHNA; CDR2 reads SNTAGT. CDR3 length equals 13 residues. Trimming left V 2 bases short and J 0 bases short, with 1 base between.

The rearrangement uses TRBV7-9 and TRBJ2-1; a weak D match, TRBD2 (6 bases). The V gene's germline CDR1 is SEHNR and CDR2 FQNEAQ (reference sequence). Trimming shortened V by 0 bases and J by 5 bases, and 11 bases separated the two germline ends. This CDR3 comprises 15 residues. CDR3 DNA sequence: TGTGCCAGCAGCTTAGCGGGACTCTTAGACAATGAGCAGTTCTTC. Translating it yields CASSLAGLLDNEQFF.

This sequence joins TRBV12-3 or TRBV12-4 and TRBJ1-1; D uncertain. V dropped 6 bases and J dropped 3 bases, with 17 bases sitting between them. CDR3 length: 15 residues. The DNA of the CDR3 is TGTGCCAGCAGCCGGACTCCGGACGGATACACTGAAGCTTTCTTT. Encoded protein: CASSRTPDGYTEAFF.

CDR3 amino acids: CASSPERPNTEAFF. The CDR3 DNA follows: TGTGCCAGCAGCCCCGAGCGTCCCAACACTGAAGCTTTCTTT. V and J are TRBV12-3 or TRBV12-4 and TRBJ1-1; D is unresolved. The germline V and J ends were trimmed by 6 bases and 2 bases, with 13 bases remaining between them. The CDR3 consists of 14 residues.

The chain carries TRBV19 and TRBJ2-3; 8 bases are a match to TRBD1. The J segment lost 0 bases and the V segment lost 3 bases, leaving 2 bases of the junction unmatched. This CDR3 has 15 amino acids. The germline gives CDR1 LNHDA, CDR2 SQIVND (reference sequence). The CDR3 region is CASSIGTGSTDTQYF. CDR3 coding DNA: TGTGCCAGTAGTATTGGGACAGGTAGCACAGATACGCAGTATTTT.

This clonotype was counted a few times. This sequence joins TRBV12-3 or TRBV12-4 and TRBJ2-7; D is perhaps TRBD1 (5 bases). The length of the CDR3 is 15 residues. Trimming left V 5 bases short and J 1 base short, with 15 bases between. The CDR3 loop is CASSATLRVSYEQYF. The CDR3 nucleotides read TGTGCCAGCAGTGCGACTCTCAGGGTATCCTACGAGCAGTACTTC.

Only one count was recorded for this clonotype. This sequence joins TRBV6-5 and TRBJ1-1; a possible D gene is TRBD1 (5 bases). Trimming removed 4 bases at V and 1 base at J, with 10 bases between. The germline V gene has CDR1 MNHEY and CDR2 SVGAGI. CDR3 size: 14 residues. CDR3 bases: TGTGCCAGCAGTTCGCTGACAGAGAACACTGAAGCTTTCTTT. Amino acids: CASSSLTENTEAFF.

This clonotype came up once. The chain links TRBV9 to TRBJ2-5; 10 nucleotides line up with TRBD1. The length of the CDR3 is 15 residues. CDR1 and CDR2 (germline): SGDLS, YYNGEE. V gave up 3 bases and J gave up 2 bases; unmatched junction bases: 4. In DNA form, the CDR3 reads TGTGCCAGCAGCGGGGGACAGGGGAGACAAGAGACCCAGTACTTC. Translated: CASSGGQGRQETQYF.

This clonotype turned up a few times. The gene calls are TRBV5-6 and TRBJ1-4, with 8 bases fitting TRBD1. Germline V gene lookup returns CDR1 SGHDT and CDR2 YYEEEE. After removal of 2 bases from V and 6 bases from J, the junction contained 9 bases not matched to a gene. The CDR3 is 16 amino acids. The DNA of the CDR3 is TGTGCCAGCAGCTTCACCCTGACAGGGGCTGATGAAAAACTGTTTTTT. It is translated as CASSFTLTGADEKLFF.

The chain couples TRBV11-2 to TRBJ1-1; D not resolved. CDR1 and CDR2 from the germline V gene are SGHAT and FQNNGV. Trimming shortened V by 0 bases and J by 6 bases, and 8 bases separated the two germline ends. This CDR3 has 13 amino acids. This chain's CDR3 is CASSLDREAEAFF. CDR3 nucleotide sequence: TGTGCCAGCAGCTTAGATAGAGAGGCTGAAGCTTTCTTT.

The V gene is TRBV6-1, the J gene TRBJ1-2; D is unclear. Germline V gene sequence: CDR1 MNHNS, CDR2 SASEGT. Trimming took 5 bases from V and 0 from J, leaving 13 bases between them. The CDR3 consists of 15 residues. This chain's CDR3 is CASSPLQPPNYGYTF. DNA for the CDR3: TGTGCCAGCAGTCCGCTACAGCCCCCTAACTATGGCTACACCTTC.

The CDR3 reads CSVRTVERWRNEQYV. In DNA, the CDR3 is TGCAGCGTTCGAACCGTCGAGAGGTGGAGGAACGAGCAGTACGTC. The chain carries TRBV29-1 and TRBJ2-7; TRBD2 might be the D (5 bases). CDR1 and CDR2 (germline): SQVTM, ANQGSEA. The germline V and J ends were trimmed by 5 bases and 5 bases, with 22 bases remaining between them. The CDR3 loop spans 15 amino acids.

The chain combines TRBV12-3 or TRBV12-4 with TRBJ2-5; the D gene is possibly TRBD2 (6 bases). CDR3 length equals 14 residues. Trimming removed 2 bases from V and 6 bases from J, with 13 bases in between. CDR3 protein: CASSLWGDRKTQYF. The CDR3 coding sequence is TGTGCCAGCAGTTTATGGGGGGATCGGAAGACCCAGTACTTC.

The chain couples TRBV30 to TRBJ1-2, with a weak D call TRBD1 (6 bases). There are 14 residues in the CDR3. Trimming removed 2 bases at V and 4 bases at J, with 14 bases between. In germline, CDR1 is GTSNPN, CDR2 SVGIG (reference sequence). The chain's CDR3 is CAWSLRGWTYGYTF. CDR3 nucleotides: TGTGCCTGGAGTCTCAGGGGATGGACCTATGGCTACACCTTC.

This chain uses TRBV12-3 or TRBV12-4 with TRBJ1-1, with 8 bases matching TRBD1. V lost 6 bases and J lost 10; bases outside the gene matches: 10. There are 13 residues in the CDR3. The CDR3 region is CASSETGVLLAFF. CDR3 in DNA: TGTGCCAGCAGCGAGACAGGGGTCCTTTTAGCTTTCTTT.

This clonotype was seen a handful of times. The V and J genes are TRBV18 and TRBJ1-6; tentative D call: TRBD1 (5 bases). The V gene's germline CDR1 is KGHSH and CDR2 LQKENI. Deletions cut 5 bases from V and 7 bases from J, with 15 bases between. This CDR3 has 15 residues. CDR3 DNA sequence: TGTGCCAGCTCAGAGGGACTCTGGGCGAATTCACCCCTCCACTTT. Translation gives CASSEGLWANSPLHF.

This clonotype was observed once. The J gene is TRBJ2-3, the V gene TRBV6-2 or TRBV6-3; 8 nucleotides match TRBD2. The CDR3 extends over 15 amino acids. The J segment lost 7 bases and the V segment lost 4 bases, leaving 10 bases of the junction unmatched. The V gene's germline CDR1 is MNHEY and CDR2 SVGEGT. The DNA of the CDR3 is TGTGCCAGCAGTTCCGGAAAGCGGGAGTTGAATACGCAGTATTTT. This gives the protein CASSSGKRELNTQYF.

The CDR3: CASSLITGGLSEQYF. CDR3 nucleotides: TGTGCCAGCAGCTTAATTACGGGGGGCCTCAGCGAGCAGTACTTC. V usage is TRBV7-9 and J usage is TRBJ2-7; TRBD2 might be the D (7 bases). The CDR3 covers 15 residues. V was shortened by 2 bases and J by 6 bases, with 17 bases between the two germline ends. Looked up from germline, CDR1 is SEHNR and CDR2 is FQNEAQ (reference sequence).

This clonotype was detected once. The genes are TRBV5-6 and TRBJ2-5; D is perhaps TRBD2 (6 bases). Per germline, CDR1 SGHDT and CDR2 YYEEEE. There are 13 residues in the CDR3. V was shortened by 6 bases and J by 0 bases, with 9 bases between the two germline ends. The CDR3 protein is CASKVADQETQYF. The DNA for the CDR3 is TGTGCCAGCAAAGTAGCGGACCAAGAGACCCAGTACTTC.

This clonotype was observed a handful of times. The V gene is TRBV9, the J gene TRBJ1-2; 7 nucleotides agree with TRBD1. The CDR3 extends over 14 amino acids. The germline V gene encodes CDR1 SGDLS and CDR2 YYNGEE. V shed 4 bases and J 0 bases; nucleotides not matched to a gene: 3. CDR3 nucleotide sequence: TGTGCCAGCAGCACTGGACAGGCTAACTATGGCTACACCTTC. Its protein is CASSTGQANYGYTF.

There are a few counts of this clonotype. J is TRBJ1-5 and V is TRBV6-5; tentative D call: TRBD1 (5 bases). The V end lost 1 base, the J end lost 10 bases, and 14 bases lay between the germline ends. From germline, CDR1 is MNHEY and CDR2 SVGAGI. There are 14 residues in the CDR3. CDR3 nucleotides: TGTGCCAGCAGTTACTTGCAGGGACTGGGACCCCAGCATTTT. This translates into CASSYLQGLGPQHF.

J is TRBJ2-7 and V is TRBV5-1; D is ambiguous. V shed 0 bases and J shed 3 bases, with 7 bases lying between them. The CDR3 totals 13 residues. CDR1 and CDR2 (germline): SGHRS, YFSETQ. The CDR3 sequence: CASSLAENYEQYF. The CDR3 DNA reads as TGCGCCAGCAGCTTGGCCGAGAACTACGAGCAGTACTTC.

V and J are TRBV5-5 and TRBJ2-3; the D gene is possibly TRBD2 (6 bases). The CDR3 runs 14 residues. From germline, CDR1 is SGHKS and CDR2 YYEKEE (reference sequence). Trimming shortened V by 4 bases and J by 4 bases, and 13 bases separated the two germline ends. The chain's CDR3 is CASSRSGVADTQYF. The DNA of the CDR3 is TGTGCCAGCAGCCGCTCGGGAGTGGCAGATACGCAGTATTTT.

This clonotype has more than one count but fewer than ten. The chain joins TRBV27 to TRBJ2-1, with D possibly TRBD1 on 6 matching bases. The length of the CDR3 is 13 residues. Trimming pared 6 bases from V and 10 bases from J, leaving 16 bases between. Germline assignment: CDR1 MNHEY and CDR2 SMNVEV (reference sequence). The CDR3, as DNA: TGTGCCAGCAGAACCTACAGGGTTTCGGAGCAGTTCTTC. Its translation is CASRTYRVSEQFF.

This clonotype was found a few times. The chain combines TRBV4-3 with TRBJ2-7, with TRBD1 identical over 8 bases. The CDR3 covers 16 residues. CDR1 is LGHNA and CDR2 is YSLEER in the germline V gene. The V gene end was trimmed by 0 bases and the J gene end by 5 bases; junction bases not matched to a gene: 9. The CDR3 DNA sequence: TGCGCCAGCAGCCAAGATATCGGACAGGGTCGAAACGAGCAGTACTTC. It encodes CASSQDIGQGRNEQYF.

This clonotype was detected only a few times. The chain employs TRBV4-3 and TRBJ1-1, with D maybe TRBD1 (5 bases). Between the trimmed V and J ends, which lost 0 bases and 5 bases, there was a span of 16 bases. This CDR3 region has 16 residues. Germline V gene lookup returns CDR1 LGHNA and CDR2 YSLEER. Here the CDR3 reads CASSQEPREGGTEAFF. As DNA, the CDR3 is TGCGCCAGCAGCCAAGAACCCAGGGAGGGAGGGACTGAAGCTTTCTTT.

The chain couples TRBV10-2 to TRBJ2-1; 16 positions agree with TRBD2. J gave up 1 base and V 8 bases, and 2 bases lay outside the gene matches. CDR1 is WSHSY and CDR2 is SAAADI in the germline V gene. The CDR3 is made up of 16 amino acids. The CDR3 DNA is TGCGCCAGCGGGGGACTAGCGGGAGGGTCCTACAATGAGCAGTTCTTC. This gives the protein CASGGLAGGSYNEQFF.

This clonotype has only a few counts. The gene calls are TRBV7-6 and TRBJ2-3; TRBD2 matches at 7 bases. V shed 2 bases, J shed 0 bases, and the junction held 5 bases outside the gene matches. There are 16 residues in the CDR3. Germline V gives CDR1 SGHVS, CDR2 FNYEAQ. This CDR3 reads CASSLPRSGSTDTQYF. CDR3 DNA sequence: TGTGCCAGCAGCTTACCCCGTAGCGGGAGCACAGATACGCAGTATTTT.

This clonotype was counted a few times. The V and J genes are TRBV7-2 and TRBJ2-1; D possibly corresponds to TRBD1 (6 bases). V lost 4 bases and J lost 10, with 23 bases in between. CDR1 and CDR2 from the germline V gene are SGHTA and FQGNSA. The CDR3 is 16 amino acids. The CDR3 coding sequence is TGTGCCAGCAGCTCCGACGGACAGTTTCAGGACGTCGAGCAGTTCTTC. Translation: CASSSDGQFQDVEQFF.

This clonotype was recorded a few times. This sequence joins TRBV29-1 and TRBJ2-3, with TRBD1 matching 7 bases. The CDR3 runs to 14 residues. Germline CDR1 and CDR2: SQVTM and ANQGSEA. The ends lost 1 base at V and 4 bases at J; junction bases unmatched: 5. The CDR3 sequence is CSVEGSQGADTQYF. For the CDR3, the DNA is TGCAGCGTTGAAGGCTCCCAGGGGGCAGATACGCAGTATTTT.

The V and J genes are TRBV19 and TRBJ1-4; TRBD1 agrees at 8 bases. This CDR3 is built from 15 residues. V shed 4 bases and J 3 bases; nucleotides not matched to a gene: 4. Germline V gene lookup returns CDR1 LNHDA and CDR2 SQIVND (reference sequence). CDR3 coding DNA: TGTGCCAGTAGTACCACGGACAGGGCTAATGAAAAACTGTTTTTT. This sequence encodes CASSTTDRANEKLFF.